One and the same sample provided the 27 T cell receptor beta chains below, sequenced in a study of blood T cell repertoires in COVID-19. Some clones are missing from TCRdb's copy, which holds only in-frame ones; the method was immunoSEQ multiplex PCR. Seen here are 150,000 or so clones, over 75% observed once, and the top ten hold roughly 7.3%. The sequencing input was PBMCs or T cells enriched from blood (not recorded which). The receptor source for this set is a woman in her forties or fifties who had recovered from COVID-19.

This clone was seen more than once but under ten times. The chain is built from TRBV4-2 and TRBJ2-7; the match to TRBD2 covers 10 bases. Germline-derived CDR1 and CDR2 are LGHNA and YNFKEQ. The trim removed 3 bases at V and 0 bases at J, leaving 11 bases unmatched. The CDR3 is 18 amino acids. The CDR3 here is CASSQGLGLATNSYEQYF. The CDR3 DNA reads TGTGCCAGCAGCCAGGGCCTGGGACTAGCGACCAACTCCTACGAGCAGTACTTC.

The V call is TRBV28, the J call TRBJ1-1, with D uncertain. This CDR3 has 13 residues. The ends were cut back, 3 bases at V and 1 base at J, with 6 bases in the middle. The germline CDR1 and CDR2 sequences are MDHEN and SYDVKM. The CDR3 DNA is TGTGCCAGCAGTTTTCGTCGGAACACTGAAGCTTTCTTT. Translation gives CASSFRRNTEAFF.

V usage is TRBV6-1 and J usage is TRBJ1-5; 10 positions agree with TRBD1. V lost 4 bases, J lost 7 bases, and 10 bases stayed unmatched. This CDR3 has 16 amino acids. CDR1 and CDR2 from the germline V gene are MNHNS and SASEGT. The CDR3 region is CASSARGQGGWQPQHF. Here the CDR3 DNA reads TGTGCCAGCAGTGCCCGAGGACAGGGGGGGTGGCAGCCCCAGCATTTT.

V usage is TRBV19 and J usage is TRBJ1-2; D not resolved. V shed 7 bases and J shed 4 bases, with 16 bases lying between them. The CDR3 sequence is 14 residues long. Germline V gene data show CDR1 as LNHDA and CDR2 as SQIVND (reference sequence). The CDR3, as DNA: TGTGCCAGTACCACCCCCAGGATTGGCTATGGCTACACCTTC. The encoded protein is CASTTPRIGYGYTF.

The CDR3 loop is CASSSPKGNQPQHF. CDR3 nucleotides: TGTGCCAGCAGTTCTCCTAAGGGGAATCAGCCCCAGCATTTT. J is TRBJ1-5 and V is TRBV28, with a tentative D call TRBD1 (5 bases). Germline-derived CDR1 and CDR2 are MDHEN and SYDVKM. Between the trimmed V and J ends, which lost 4 bases and 4 bases, there was a span of 11 bases. The CDR3 loop spans 14 amino acids.

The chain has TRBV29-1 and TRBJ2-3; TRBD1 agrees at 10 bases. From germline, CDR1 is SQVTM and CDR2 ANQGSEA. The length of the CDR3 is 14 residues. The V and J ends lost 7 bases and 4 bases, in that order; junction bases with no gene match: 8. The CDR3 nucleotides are TGCAGCGGCGGGACAGGGGTTGGGGCAGATACGCAGTATTTT. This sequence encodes CSGGTGVGADTQYF.

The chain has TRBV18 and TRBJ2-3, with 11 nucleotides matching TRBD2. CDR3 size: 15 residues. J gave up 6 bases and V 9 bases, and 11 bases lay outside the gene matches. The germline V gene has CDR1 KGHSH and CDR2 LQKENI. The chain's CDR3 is CASKQTRTSGDTQYF. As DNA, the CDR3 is TGTGCCAGTAAGCAAACCCGGACTAGCGGGGATACGCAGTATTTT.

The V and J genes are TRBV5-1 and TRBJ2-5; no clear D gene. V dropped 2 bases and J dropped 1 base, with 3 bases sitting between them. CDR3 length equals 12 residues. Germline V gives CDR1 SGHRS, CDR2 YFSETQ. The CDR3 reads CASSLAQETQYF. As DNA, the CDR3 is TGCGCCAGCAGCTTAGCCCAAGAGACCCAGTACTTC.

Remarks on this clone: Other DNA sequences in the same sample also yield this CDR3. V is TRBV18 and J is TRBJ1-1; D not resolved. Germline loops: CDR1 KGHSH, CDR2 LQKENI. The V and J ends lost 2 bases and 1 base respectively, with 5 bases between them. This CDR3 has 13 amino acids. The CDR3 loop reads CASSPGQNTEAFF. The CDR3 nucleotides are TGTGCCAGCTCACCAGGGCAGAACACTGAAGCTTTCTTT.

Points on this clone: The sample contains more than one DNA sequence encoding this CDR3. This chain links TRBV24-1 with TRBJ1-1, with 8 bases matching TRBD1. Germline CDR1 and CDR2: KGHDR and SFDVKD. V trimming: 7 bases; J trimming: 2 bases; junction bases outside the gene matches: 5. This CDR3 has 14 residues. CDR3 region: CATSRTGPNTEAFF. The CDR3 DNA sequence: TGTGCCACCAGCCGGACAGGGCCTAACACTGAAGCTTTCTTT.

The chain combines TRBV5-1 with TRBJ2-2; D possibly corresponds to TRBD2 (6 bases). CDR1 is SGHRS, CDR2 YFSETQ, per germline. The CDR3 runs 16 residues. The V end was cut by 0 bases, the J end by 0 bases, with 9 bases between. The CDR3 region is CASSLVAGTNTGELFF. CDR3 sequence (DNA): TGCGCCAGCAGCTTGGTCGCGGGGACGAACACCGGGGAGCTGTTTTTT.

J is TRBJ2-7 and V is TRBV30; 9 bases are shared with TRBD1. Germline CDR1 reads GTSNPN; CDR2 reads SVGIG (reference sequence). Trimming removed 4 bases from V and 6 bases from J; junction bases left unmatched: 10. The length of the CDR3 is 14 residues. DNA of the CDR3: TGTGCCTGGACGGGACAGGGTCTTCTGTCCGAGCAGTACTTC. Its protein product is CAWTGQGLLSEQYF. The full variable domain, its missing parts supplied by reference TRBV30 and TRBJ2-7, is SQTIHQWPATLVQPVGSPLSLECTVEGTSNPNLYWYRQAAGRGLQLLFYSVGIGQISSEVPQNLSASRPQDRQFILSSKKLLLSDSGFYLCAWTGQGLLSEQYFGPGTRLTVT.

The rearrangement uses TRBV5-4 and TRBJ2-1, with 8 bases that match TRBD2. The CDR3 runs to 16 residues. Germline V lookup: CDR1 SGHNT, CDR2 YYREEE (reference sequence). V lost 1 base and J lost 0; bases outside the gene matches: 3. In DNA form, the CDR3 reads TGTGCCAGCAGCTTGAGGCGGGAGGCCTCCTACAATGAGCAGTTCTTC. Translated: CASSLRREASYNEQFF.

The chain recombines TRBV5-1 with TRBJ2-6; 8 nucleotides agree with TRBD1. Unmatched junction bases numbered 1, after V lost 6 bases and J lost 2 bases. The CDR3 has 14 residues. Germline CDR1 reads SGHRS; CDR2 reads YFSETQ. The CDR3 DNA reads TGCGCCAGCAAACAGGGGGCTGGGGCCAACGTCCTGACTTTC. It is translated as CASKQGAGANVLTF.

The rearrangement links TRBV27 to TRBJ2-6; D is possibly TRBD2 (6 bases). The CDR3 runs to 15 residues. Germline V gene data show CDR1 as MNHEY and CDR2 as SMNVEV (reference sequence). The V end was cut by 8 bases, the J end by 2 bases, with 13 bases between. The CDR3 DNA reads TGTGCCAGCGCCAGTGGCGGGACTGGGGCCAACGTCCTGACTTTC. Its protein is CASASGGTGANVLTF. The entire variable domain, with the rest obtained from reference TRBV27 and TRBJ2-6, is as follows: EAQVTQNPRYLITVTGKKLTVTCSQNMNHEYMSWYRQDPGLGLRQIYYSMNVEVTDKGDVPEGYKVSRKEKRNFPLILESPSPNQTSLYFCASASGGTGANVLTFGAGSRLTVL.

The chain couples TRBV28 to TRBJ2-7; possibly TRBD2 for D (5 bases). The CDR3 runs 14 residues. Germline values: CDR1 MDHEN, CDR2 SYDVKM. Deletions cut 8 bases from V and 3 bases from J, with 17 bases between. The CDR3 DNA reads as TGTGCCAGCCAAGGAGCGGCAGCATACTACGAGCAGTACTTC. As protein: CASQGAAAYYEQYF.

CDR3: CASRPGQGAYYGYTF. The CDR3 bases are TGTGCCAGTAGGCCCGGACAGGGGGCTTACTATGGCTACACCTTC. The rearrangement uses TRBV19 and TRBJ1-2, with TRBD1 identical over 11 bases. J was trimmed by 3 bases and V by 6 bases; bases with no gene match: 6. Germline V lookup: CDR1 LNHDA, CDR2 SQIVND (reference sequence). The CDR3 covers 15 residues.

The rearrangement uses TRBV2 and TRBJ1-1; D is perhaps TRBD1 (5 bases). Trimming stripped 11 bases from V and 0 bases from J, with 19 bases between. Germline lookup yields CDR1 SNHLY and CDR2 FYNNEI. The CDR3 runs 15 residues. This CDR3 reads CASQWGRVMNTEAFF. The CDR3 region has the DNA TGTGCCTCCCAATGGGGCAGGGTTATGAACACTGAAGCTTTCTTT.

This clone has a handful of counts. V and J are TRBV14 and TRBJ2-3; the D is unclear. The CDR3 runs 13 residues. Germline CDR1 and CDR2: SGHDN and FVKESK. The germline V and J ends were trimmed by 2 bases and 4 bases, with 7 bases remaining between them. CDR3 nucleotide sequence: TGTGCCAGCAGCCAATGGCTAGCAGATACGCAGTATTTT. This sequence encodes CASSQWLADTQYF.

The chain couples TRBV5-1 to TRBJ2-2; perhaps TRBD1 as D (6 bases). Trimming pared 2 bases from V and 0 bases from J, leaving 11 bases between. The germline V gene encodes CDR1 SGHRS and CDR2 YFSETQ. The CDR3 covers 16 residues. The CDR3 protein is CASSLTGTTNTGELFF. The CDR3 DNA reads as TGCGCCAGCAGCTTAACCGGGACAACGAACACCGGGGAGCTGTTTTTT.

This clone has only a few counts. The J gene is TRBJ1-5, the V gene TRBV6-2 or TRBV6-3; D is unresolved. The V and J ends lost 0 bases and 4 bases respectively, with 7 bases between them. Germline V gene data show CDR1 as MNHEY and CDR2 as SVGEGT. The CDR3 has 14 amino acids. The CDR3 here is CASSYSALNQPQHF. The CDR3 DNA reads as TGTGCCAGCAGTTACTCCGCCCTAAATCAGCCCCAGCATTTT.

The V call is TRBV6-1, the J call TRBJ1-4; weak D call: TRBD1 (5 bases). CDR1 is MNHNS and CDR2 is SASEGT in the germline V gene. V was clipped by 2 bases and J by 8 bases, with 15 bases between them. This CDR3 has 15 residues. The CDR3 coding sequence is TGTGCCAGCAGTGAACCCGGGGGTTTGGGGGAAAAACTGTTTTTT. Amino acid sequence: CASSEPGGLGEKLFF.

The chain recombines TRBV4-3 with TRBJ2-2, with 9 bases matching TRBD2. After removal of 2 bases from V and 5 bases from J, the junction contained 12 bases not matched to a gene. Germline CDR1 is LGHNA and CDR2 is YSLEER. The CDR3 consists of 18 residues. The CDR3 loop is CASSQRPSGAGPTGELFF. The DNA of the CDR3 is TGCGCCAGCAGCCAACGGCCTAGCGGGGCCGGCCCTACCGGGGAGCTGTTTTTT.

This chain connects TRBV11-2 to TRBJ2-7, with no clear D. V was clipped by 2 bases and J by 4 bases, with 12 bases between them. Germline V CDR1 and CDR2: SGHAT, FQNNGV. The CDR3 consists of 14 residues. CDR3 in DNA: TGTGCCAGCAGCTTAACGCTGGCCTTATACGAGCAGTACTTC. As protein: CASSLTLALYEQYF.

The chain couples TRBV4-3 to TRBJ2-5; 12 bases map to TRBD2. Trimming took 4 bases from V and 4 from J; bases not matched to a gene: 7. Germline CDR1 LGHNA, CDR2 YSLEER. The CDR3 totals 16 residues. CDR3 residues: CASSRRLAGDAETQYF. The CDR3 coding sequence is TGCGCCAGCAGCCGCAGACTAGCGGGAGATGCAGAGACCCAGTACTTC.

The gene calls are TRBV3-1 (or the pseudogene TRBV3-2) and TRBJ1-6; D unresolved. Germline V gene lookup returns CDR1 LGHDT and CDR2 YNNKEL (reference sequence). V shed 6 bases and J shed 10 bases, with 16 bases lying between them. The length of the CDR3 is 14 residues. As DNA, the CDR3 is TGTGCCAGCAGTCCCGGGAGAGGAGGGTCACCCCTCCACTTT. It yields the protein CASSPGRGGSPLHF.

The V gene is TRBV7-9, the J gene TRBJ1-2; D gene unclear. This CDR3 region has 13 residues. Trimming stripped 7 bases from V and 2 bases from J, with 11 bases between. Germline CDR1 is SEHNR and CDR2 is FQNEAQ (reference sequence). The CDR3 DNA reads TGTGCCAGCACCGAGGGCCACAACTATGGCTACACCTTC. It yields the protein CASTEGHNYGYTF.